Described below is a single TCR beta chain sequence and its context. Time point described: persistent/refractory GD, antithyroid drugs over 5 years with positive TRAb. The TCR library used RNA extracted from PBMCs. J gave up 3 bases and V 8 bases, and 13 bases lay outside the gene matches. The CDR3 is made up of 15 amino acids. CDR1 and CDR2 from the germline V gene are MNHNY and SVGAGI (reference sequence). Arm-PCR of CDR3 regions and iRepertoire HTBI primers were the basis on which TCR beta libraries were built. TCRdb ran MiXCR on the multiplex PCR reads and lists one entry per CDR3 protein. The sample has about 400,000 distinct CDR3 sequences; around 21% are singletons. These data originate in a study of regulatory T cells in long-lasting Graves disease.

The sample consisted of peripheral blood mononuclear cells (PBMCs), taken when the disease was refractory, from a patient treated with antithyroid drugs. This clonotype originated in a female donor with Graves disease. The V gene is TRBV6-6, the J gene TRBJ2-7; 7 nucleotides line up with TRBD1. The CDR3 DNA reads as TGTGCCAGCGTCGGTGTCGCAGGGGGTATCTACGAGCAGTACTTC. Protein product: CASVGVAGGIYEQYF.